A selection of T cell receptor beta chains follows, all from one sample in a study of blood T cells in healthy people across ages. In TCRdb, the 5' RACE reads were re-called with MiXCR into one record per CDR3 protein. The sample has 700,000 to 1,000,000 distinct CDR3 sequences; roughly 44% are singletons. Material: blood. These receptors all come from a man aged 60 to 75 in good health. Each CDR3 is given with its conserved first and last residue. The D gene is left open where the match is weak.

. TRBJ2-5 TRBV29-1 CSGEDPGETQYF
. TRBJ2-1 TRBV6-1 CASSEEGLSGYNEQFF
. TRBJ2-5 TRBV7-3 CASSLGVTAGQETQYF
TRBD1 TRBJ2-1 TRBV4-3 CASSREQGITYNEQFF
. TRBJ2-1 TRBV5-5 CASSLMADFIYNEQFF
. TRBJ2-1 TRBV20-1 CSAQRFGDEQFF
TRBD1 TRBJ1-1 TRBV6-1 CASIPTSGTGGSNTEAFF
. TRBJ1-2 TRBV11-2 CASSPTGIFGYTF
TRBD1 TRBJ1-2 TRBV4-1 CASSPSSRDRDGYTF
. TRBJ2-3 TRBV20-1 CSARDQSSPADTQYF
. TRBJ2-5 TRBV20-1 CSARERLGGGETQYF
. TRBJ2-1 TRBV5-8 CASSLTETYNEQFF
. TRBJ2-7 TRBV29-1 CSGGQSSYEQYF
. TRBJ1-5 TRBV28 CASSSRGGPQHF
. TRBJ2-5 TRBV7-2 CASSPRQKYQETQYF
. TRBJ2-1 TRBV20-1 CSSLLWSGDNEQFF
. TRBJ2-1 TRBV7-9 CASSSLVDEQFF
. TRBJ2-2 TRBV12-3/TRBV12-4 CASSFFLDVGELFF
TRBD2 TRBJ2-1 TRBV20-1 CSAEAAGDYNEQFF
TRBD1 TRBJ2-3 TRBV6-2/TRBV6-3 CASGQGTRGVRYF
. TRBJ1-2 TRBV5-1 CASSLASGSGGYTF
TRBD1 TRBJ2-6 TRBV5-1 CASSLDRDSDSGANVLTF
. TRBJ2-3 TRBV5-6 CASTSPGLGDTQYF
. TRBJ1-2 TRBV4-3 CASSQGSGANYGYTF
. TRBJ1-1 TRBV28 CASSLESPEAFF
TRBD1 TRBJ2-5 TRBV10-3 CAISDRGDQETQYF
TRBD1 TRBJ1-2 TRBV20-1 CSARGQEAMYGYTF
TRBD1 TRBJ1-4 TRBV20-1 CSALGTGGIEKLFF
TRBD1 TRBJ2-7 TRBV2 CASSEGTGETYEQYF
TRBD2 TRBJ2-1 TRBV25-1 CASSEYTSGGICNEQFF
. TRBJ1-1 TRBV20-1 CSARDQAGNAAFF
. TRBJ2-1 TRBV6-2/TRBV6-3 CASSTPRTDYNEQFF
TRBD2 TRBJ2-5 TRBV6-6 CASNQRGYQETQYF
. TRBJ2-1 TRBV7-6 CASSLKWLPSAHNEQFF
. TRBJ2-1 TRBV20-1 CSASRGINEQFF
. TRBJ1-2 TRBV12-5 CASGLDDNGYTF
TRBD2 TRBJ2-1 TRBV9 CASSDSGGLAYEQFF
. TRBJ1-2 TRBV6-5 CASRGPTLVNYGYTF
. TRBJ2-4 TRBV7-2 CASSLLGGNNAKNIQYF
. TRBJ1-4 TRBV7-9 CTSSLAGNGEKLFF
. TRBJ2-1 TRBV6-5 CASSYFVSSYNEQFF
. TRBJ1-2 TRBV12-3/TRBV12-4 CASSPKAGSGGYTF
. TRBJ2-5 TRBV2 CASSPMNRVSGETQYF
. TRBJ2-2 TRBV12-3/TRBV12-4 CTSSFQRNTGELFF
TRBD1 TRBJ2-1 TRBV24-1 CATSDSSRGPSYNERFF
TRBD1 TRBJ1-5 TRBV11-2 CASSRGAGGVWAQHF
. TRBJ1-2 TRBV6-5 CASSYMGLGSGYTF
. TRBJ1-5 TRBV18 CASSPENRDGQPQHF
TRBD2 TRBJ2-1 TRBV18 CASSGLAGGPRLNEQFF
TRBD1 TRBJ2-7 TRBV27 CASSLIQGVNYEQYF
TRBD1 TRBJ1-6 TRBV25-1 CASERGGSYNSPFHF
TRBD1 TRBJ2-1 TRBV29-1 CSVELQGVYNEQFF
. TRBJ2-4 TRBV4-3 CASSQDRANPRIQYF
. TRBJ2-3 TRBV20-1 CSARVIPRLGFITDTQYF
. TRBJ1-4 TRBV6-5 CASSSDRTPNEKLFF
. TRBJ1-6 TRBV20-1 CSARDGGTVNSPLHF
. TRBJ2-3 TRBV5-4 CASSQKTGTDTQYF
. TRBJ2-7 TRBV5-5 CASSLALTVVSYEQYF